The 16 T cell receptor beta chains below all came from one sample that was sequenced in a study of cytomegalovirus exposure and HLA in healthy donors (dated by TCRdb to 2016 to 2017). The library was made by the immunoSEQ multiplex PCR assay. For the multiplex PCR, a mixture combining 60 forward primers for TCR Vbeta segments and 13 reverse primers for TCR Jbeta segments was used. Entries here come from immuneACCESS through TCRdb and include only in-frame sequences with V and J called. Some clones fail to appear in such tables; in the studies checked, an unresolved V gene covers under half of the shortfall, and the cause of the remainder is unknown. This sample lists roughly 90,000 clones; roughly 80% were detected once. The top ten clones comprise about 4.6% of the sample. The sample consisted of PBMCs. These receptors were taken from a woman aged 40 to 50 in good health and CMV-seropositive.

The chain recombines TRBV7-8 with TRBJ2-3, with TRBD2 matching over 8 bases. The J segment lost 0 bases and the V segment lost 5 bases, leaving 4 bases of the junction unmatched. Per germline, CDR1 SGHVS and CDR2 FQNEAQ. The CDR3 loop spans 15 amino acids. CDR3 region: CASSNPSGSTDTQYF. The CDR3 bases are TGTGCCAGCAGCAACCCTAGCGGGAGCACAGATACGCAGTATTTT. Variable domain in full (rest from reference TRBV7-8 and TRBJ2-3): GAGVSQSPRYKVAKRGQDVALRCDPISGHVSLFWYQQALGQGPEFLTYFQNEAQLDKSGLPSDRFFAERPEGSVSTLKIQRTQQEDSAVYLCASSNPSGSTDTQYFGPGTRLTVL.

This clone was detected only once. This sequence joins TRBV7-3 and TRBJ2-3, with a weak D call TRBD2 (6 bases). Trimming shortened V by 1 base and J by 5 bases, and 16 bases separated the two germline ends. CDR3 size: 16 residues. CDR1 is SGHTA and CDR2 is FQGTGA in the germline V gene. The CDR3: CASSLRSAGLEDTQYF. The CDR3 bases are TGTGCCAGCAGCTTAAGGTCGGCGGGGTTGGAAGATACGCAGTATTTT.

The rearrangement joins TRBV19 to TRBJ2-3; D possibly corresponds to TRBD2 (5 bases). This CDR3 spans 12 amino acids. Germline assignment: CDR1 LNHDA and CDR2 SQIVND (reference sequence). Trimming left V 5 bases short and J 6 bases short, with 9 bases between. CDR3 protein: CASSATRDTQYF. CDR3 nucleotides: TGTGCCAGTAGTGCCACTAGGGATACGCAGTATTTT.

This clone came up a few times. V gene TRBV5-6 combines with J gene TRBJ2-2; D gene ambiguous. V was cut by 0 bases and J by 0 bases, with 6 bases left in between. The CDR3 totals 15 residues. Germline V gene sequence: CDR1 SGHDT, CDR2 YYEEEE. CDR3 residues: CASSLVRTNTGELFF. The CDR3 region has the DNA TGTGCCAGCAGCTTGGTCAGGACGAACACCGGGGAGCTGTTTTTT. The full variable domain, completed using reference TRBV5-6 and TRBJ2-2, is DAGVTQSPTHLIKTRGQQVTLRCSPKSGHDTVSWYQQALGQGPQFIFQYYEEEERQRGNFPDRFSGHQFPNYSSELNVNALLLGDSALYLCASSLVRTNTGELFFGEGSRLTVL.

CDR3 coding DNA: TGCGCCAGCAGCTTGGGACAGGCTGGCTCCGAAGCTTTCTTT. It translates to CASSLGQAGSEAFF. The chain has TRBV5-1 and TRBJ1-1, with D possibly being TRBD1 (6 bases). CDR1 and CDR2 from the germline V gene are SGHRS and YFSETQ. Trimming took off 0 bases at V and 8 bases at J, with 14 bases between the two ends. This CDR3 spans 14 amino acids.

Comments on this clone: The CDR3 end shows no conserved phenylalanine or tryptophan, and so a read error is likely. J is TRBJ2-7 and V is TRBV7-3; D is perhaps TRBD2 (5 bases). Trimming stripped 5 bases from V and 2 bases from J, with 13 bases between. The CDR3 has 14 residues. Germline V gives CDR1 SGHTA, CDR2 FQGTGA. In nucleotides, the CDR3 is TGTGCCAGCAGCCCGGGATTGGTCCCCTACGAGCAGTACTCC. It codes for CASSPGLVPYEQYS.

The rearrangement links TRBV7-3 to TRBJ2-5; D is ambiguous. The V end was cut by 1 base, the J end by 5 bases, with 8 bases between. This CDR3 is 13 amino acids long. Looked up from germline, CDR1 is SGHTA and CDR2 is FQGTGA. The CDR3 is CASSLKPRETQYF. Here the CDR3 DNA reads TGTGCCAGCAGCTTAAAACCCCGGGAGACCCAGTACTTC.

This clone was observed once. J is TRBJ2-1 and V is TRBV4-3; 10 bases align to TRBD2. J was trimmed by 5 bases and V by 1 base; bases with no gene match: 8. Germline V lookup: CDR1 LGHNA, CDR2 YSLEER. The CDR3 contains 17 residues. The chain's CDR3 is CASSQALGLAENNEQFF. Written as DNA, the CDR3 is TGCGCCAGCAGCCAAGCCCTCGGACTAGCGGAGAACAATGAGCAGTTCTTC.

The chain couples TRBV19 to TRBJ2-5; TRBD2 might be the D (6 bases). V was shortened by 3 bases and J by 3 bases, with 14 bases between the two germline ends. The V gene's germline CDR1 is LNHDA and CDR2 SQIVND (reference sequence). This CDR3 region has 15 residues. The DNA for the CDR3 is TGTGCCAGTAGTATTGGGGGACTTCAAAAAGAGACCCAGTACTTC. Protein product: CASSIGGLQKETQYF.

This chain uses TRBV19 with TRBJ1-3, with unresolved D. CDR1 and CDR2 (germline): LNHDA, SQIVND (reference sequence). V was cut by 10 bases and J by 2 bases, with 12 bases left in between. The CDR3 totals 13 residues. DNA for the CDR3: TGTGCCACCGGGGATGACCCTGGAAACACCATATATTTT. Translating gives CATGDDPGNTIYF.

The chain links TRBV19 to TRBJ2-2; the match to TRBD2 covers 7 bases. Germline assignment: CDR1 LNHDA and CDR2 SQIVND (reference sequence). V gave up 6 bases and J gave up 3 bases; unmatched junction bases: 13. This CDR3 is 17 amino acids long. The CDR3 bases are TGTGCCAGTAGCCCAATACTAGCGTTCGCGGACACCGGGGAGCTGTTTTTT. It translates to CASSPILAFADTGELFF.

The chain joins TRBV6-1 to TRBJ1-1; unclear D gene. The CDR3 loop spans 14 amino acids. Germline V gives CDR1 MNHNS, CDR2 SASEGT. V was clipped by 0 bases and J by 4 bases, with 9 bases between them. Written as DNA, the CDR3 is TGTGCCAGCAGTGAAGCTGGCGGGATCACTGAAGCTTTCTTT. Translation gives CASSEAGGITEAFF.

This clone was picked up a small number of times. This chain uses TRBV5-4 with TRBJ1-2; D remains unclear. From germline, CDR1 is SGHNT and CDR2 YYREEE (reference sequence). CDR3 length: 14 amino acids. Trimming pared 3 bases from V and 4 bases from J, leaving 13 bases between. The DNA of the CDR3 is TGTGCCAGCAGCTCCCCGGGGAGTCGCTATGGCTACACCTTC. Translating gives CASSSPGSRYGYTF. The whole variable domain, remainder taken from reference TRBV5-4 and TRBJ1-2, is ETGVTQSPTHLIKTRGQQVTLRCSSQSGHNTVSWYQQALGQGPQFIFQYYREEENGRGNFPPRFSGLQFPNYSSELNVNALELDDSALYLCASSSPGSRYGYTFGSGTRLTVV.

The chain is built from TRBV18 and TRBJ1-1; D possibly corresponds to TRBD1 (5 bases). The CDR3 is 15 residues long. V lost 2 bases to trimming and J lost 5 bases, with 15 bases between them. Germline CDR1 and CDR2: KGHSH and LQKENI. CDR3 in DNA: TGTGCCAGCTCACCAGCAGTCGGCAGGGATACTGAAGCTTTCTTT. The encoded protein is CASSPAVGRDTEAFF.

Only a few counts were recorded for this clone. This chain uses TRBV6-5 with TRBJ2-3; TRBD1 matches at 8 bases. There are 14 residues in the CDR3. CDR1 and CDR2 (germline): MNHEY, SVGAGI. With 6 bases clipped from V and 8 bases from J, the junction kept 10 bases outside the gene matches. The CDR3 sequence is CASRPGQATSTQYF. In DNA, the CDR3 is TGTGCCAGCAGACCGGGACAGGCAACCTCTACGCAGTATTTT.

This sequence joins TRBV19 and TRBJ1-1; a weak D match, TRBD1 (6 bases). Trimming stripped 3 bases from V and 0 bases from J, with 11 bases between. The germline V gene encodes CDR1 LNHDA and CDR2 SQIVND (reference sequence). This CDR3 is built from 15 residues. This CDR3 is CASSIWQGMNTEAFF. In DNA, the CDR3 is TGTGCCAGTAGTATTTGGCAGGGGATGAACACTGAAGCTTTCTTT.